This TCR beta chain was sequenced in a study of beta chain features in type 1 diabetes. Broader study findings: In every one of the four CD4+ subsets, TCRB CDR3s were moderately but significantly shorter in Type 1 diabetes patients. In type 1 diabetes patients, VDJ junctions had fewer insertions; deletions at these junctions were more frequent. The naive, central memory and Treg TCRB repertoires showed an apparent similarity that was greater among patients than among healthy donors.

Losses at the gene ends were 9 bases for V and 3 bases for J; bases not matched to a gene: 10. Germline V CDR1 and CDR2: SNHLY, FYNNEI. CDR3 size: 15 residues. Concerning this clone itself: The antigen remains undetermined.

Since all of the isolated RNA was reverse transcribed, expressed TCRB transcripts were what got sequenced. Some clones are missing from TCRdb's copy, which holds only in-frame ones; the method was immunoSEQ multiplex PCR. Seen here are about 340,000 clones, about a tenth observed once, and the top ten hold less than 1.2%. Sorting gave populations that all exceeded 95% purity. This receptor was taken from a man younger than 40 with type 1 diabetes. Specimen: central memory CD4+ T cells from blood. This rearrangement joins TRBV2 to TRBJ2-1, with 8 positions matching TRBD2. The chain's CDR3 is CASSQAGVGYNEQFF. CDR3 sequence (DNA): TGTGCCAGTTCACAAGCGGGGGTAGGCTACAATGAGCAGTTCTTC.